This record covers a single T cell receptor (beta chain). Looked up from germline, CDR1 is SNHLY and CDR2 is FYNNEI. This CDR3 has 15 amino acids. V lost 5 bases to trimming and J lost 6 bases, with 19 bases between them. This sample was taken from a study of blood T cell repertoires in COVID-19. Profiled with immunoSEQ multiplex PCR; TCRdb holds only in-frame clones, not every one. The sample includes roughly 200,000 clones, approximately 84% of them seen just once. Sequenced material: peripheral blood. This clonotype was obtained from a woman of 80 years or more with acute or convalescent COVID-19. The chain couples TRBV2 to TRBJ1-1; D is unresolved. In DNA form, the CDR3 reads TGTGCCAGCAGTCGTTCGCGAGGGCCCACGGCTGAAGCTTTCTTT. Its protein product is CASSRSRGPTAEAFF.